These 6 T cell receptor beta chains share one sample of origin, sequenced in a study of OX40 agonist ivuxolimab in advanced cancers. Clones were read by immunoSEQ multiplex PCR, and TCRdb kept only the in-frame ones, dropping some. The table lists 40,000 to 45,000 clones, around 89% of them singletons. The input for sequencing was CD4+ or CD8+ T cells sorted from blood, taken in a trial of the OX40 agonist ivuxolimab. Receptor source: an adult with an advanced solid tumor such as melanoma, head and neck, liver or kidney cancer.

The CDR3, as DNA: TGTGCCAGCAGTTCCCAGGGTTTGGGCAATCAGCCCCAGCATTTT. Translating it yields CASSSQGLGNQPQHF. The V gene is TRBV6-5, the J gene TRBJ1-5; the D gene is possibly TRBD1 (5 bases). Germline V gives CDR1 MNHEY, CDR2 SVGAGI. The V gene lost 4 bases and the J gene lost 2 bases, with 12 bases spanning the gap. CDR3 length: 15 amino acids.

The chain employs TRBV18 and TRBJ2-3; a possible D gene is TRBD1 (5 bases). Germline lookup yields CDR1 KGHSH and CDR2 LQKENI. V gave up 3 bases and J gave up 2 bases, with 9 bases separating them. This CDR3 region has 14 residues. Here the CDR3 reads CASSPYRNTDTQYF. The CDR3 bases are TGTGCCAGCTCACCTTACAGGAACACAGATACGCAGTATTTT.

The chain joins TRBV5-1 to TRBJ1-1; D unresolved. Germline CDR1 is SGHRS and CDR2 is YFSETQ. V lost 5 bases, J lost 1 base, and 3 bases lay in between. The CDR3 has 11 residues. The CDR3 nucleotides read TGCGCCAGCAGATCGAACACTGAAGCTTTCTTT. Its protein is CASRSNTEAFF.

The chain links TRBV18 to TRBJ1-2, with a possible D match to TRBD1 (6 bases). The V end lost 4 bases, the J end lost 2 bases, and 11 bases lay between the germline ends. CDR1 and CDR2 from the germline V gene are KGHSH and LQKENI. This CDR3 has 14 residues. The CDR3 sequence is CASSLGGQNYGYTF. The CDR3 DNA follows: TGTGCCAGCTCACTAGGAGGACAGAACTATGGCTACACCTTC.

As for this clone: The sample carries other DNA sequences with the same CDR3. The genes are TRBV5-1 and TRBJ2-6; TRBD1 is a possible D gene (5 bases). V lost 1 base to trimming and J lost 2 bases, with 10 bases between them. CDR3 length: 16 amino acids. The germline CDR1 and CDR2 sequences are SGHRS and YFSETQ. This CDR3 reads CASSLTGHPGANVLTF. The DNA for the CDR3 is TGCGCCAGCAGCTTGACAGGCCACCCTGGGGCCAACGTCCTGACTTTC.

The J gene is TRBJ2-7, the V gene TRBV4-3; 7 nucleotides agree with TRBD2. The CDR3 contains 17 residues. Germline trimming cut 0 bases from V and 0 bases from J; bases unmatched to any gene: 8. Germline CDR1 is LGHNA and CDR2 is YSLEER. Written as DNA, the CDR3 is TGCGCCAGCAGCCAAGATCTTCCTAGCGGTAGCTCCTACGAGCAGTACTTC. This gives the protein CASSQDLPSGSSYEQYF.